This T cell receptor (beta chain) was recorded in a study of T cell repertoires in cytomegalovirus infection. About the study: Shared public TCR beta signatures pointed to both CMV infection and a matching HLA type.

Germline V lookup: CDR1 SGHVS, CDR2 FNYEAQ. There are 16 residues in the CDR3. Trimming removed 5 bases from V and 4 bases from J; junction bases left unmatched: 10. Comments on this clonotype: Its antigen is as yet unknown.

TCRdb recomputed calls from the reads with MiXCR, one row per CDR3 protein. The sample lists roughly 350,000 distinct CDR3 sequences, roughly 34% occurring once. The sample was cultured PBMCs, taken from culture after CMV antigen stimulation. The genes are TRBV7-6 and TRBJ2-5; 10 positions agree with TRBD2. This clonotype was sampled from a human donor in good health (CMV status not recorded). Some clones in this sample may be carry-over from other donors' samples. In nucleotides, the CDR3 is TGTGCCAGCAGCACCTTAGCGGGAGGTCCCTCAGAGACCCAGTACTTC. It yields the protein CASSTLAGGPSETQYF.